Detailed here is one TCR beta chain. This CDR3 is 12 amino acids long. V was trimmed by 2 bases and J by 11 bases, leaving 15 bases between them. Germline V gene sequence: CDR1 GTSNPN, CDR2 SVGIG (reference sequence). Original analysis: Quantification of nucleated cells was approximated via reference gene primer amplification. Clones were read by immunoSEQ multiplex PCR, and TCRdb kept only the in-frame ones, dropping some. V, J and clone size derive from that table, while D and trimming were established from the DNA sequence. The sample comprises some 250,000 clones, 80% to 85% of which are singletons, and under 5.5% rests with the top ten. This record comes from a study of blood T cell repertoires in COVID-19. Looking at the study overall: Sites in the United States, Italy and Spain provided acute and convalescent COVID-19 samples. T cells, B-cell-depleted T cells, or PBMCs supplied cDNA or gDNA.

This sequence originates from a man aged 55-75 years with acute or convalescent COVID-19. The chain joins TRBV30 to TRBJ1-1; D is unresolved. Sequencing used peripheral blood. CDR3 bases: TGTGCCTGGAGTTCCCCGACTCCGCGGGCTTTCTTT. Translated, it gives CAWSSPTPRAFF.